This T cell receptor beta chain was recovered during a study of blood T cell repertoires in COVID-19. This CDR3 comprises 15 residues. J was trimmed by 6 bases and V by 5 bases; bases with no gene match: 8. Germline CDR1 and CDR2: SEHNR and FQNEAQ (reference sequence). This clone was seen once. Assay: immunoSEQ multiplex PCR; the TCRdb copy retains only in-frame clones and omits some. The sample lists hundreds of thousands of clones; over 75% were seen once. The clonotype originates from a woman in her 30s who had recovered from COVID-19. This sequence joins TRBV7-9 and TRBJ1-1; 11 bases align to TRBD1. Sequencing was done on a sample of PBMCs or T cells enriched from blood (not recorded which). The CDR3 nucleotides read TGTGCCAGCAGCCTATTAGGACAGGGGGCCTCTGAAGCTTTCTTT. Its protein is CASSLLGQGASEAFF.